This entry lists 18 T cell receptor beta chains sequenced from one sample in a study of OX40 agonist ivuxolimab in advanced cancers. This table comes from immunoSEQ multiplex PCR, and its TCRdb copy is limited to in-frame clones, with some not included. The sample records tens of thousands of clones, about 85% being singletons. The source material was CD4+ or CD8+ T cells sorted from blood, sampled in a trial of the OX40 agonist ivuxolimab. Every receptor here comes from an adult with an advanced solid tumor such as melanoma, head and neck, liver or kidney cancer.

This clone was recorded once. The V gene is TRBV9, the J gene TRBJ1-3; 8 bases align to TRBD1. The V gene's germline CDR1 is SGDLS and CDR2 YYNGEE. This CDR3 region has 16 residues. V lost 3 bases, J lost 0 bases, and 5 bases stayed unmatched. In nucleotides, the CDR3 is TGTGCCAGCAGCGGTCGGGGACAGGCCTCTGGAAACACCATATATTTT. Protein: CASSGRGQASGNTIYF.

CDR3 region: CAWGYDSRSYEQYF. For the CDR3, the DNA is TGTGCCTGGGGCTACGACAGCCGTTCCTACGAGCAGTACTTC. J is TRBJ2-7 and V is TRBV30, with a tentative D call TRBD1 (5 bases). V was shortened by 5 bases and J by 1 base, with 15 bases between the two germline ends. The CDR3 runs 14 residues. Germline V gene sequence: CDR1 GTSNPN, CDR2 SVGIG (reference sequence).

The gene calls are TRBV19 and TRBJ2-1; no firm D call. V was shortened by 10 bases and J by 6 bases, with 10 bases between the two germline ends. The CDR3 has 11 residues. CDR1 and CDR2 from the germline V gene are LNHDA and SQIVND (reference sequence). CDR3 coding DNA: TGTGCCACGAAACAACTCAATGAGCAGTTCTTC. Translation: CATKQLNEQFF.

The chain links TRBV9 to TRBJ2-1; weak D call: TRBD1 (5 bases). From germline, CDR1 is SGDLS and CDR2 YYNGEE. With 0 bases removed from V and 6 bases from J, the gap between germline ends came to 7 bases. The CDR3 is 13 residues long. CDR3 protein: CASSVVTGNEQFF. The CDR3 nucleotides are TGTGCCAGCAGCGTAGTTACAGGCAATGAGCAGTTCTTC.

This clone showed up just a few times. V gene TRBV2 combines with J gene TRBJ1-2, with TRBD1 identical over 11 bases. Per germline, CDR1 SNHLY and CDR2 FYNNEI. The CDR3 is 14 residues long. V was pared by 6 bases and J by 2 bases, with 2 bases of the junction left unmatched. The CDR3 nucleotides are TGTGCCAGCAGGCGGACAGGGGGCAACTATGGCTACACCTTC. Translated, it gives CASRRTGGNYGYTF.

The chain combines TRBV18 with TRBJ2-5; TRBD1 matches 10 bases. The V and J ends lost 6 bases and 5 bases, in that order; junction bases with no gene match: 12. Germline V lookup: CDR1 KGHSH, CDR2 LQKENI. The CDR3 has 16 residues. CDR3 region: CASSQNSGTGEETQYF. CDR3 coding DNA: TGTGCCAGCTCCCAAAATTCCGGGACAGGGGAGGAGACCCAGTACTTC.

The chain employs TRBV5-5 and TRBJ2-7; perhaps TRBD1 as D (5 bases). Germline loops: CDR1 SGHKS, CDR2 YYEKEE (reference sequence). The V end lost 2 bases, the J end lost 6 bases, and 6 bases lay between the germline ends. CDR3 length equals 11 residues. This CDR3 reads CASSFTGEQYF. In nucleotides, the CDR3 is TGTGCCAGCAGCTTCACAGGCGAGCAGTACTTC.

V gene TRBV29-1 combines with J gene TRBJ2-7; the D is unclear. CDR3 length: 12 residues. Germline CDR1 and CDR2: SQVTM and ANQGSEA. Trimming cost V 0 bases and J 3 bases, with 6 bases left between them. The CDR3 DNA follows: TGCAGCGTTGAAGAAGTAGACTACGAGCAGTACTTC. It is translated as CSVEEVDYEQYF.

The gene calls are TRBV27 and TRBJ1-2; tentatively, D is TRBD1 (6 bases). CDR1 is MNHEY and CDR2 is SMNVEV in the germline V gene (reference sequence). The CDR3 is made up of 14 amino acids. Trimming left V 3 bases short and J 6 bases short, with 14 bases between. The DNA of the CDR3 is TGTGCCAGCAGTTTCTTTGGGCAGGGGAATGGCTACACCTTC. This codes for CASSFFGQGNGYTF.

Here the CDR3 reads CASSSAREGATTGELFF. The CDR3, as DNA: TGTGCCAGCAGCTCGGCACGGGAGGGGGCGACTACCGGGGAGCTGTTTTTT. V gene TRBV5-4 combines with J gene TRBJ2-2; a weak D match, TRBD2 (8 bases). This CDR3 has 17 amino acids. Germline CDR1 SGHNT, CDR2 YYREEE (reference sequence). V dropped 3 bases and J dropped 5 bases, with 20 bases sitting between them.

The genes are TRBV25-1 and TRBJ2-4; weak D call: TRBD1 (6 bases). This CDR3 spans 13 amino acids. Per the germline V gene, CDR1 is MGHDK and CDR2 is SYGVNS. The V and J ends lost 5 bases and 9 bases respectively, with 14 bases between them. CDR3 region: CASSPNRVAIQYF. The CDR3 DNA reads as TGTGCCAGCAGTCCCAACAGGGTCGCCATTCAGTACTTC.

In this sample, this clone turned up once. The CDR3 DNA sequence: TGTGCCAGCAGTTACTCAGGGAGCAATGAAAAACTGTTTTTT. It encodes CASSYSGSNEKLFF. The chain carries TRBV6-5 and TRBJ1-4; D unclear. Trimming pared 0 bases from V and 5 bases from J, leaving 7 bases between. Germline V CDR1 and CDR2: MNHEY, SVGAGI. The CDR3 spans 14 residues.

This chain connects TRBV7-6 to TRBJ2-3; the match to TRBD2 covers 9 bases. The CDR3 runs to 15 residues. V gave up 5 bases and J gave up 1 base; unmatched junction bases: 4. Germline loops: CDR1 SGHVS, CDR2 FNYEAQ. In nucleotides, the CDR3 is TGTGCCAGCAGCCCTAGCGGGGTGGGCACAGATACGCAGTATTTT. Residues: CASSPSGVGTDTQYF.

The chain links TRBV5-1 to TRBJ1-1; maybe TRBD1 (6 bases). The CDR3 loop spans 14 amino acids. Trimming removed 4 bases at V and 0 bases at J, with 10 bases between. The germline V gene encodes CDR1 SGHRS and CDR2 YFSETQ. The CDR3 loop reads CASSMGHMNTEAFF. Written as DNA, the CDR3 is TGCGCCAGCAGCATGGGACACATGAACACTGAAGCTTTCTTT.

The V and J genes are TRBV6-5 and TRBJ1-4, with 8 bases matching TRBD1. The CDR3 runs to 14 residues. Per the germline V gene, CDR1 is MNHEY and CDR2 is SVGAGI. Germline trimming cut 6 bases from V and 8 bases from J; bases unmatched to any gene: 8. The CDR3 protein is CASRPGQGREKLFF. For the CDR3, the DNA is TGTGCCAGCAGACCCGGACAGGGCAGGGAAAAACTGTTTTTT.

This chain uses TRBV6-6 with TRBJ2-5, with unresolved D. Trimming shortened V by 6 bases and J by 4 bases, and 9 bases separated the two germline ends. The CDR3 consists of 12 residues. CDR1 is MNHNY and CDR2 is SVGAGI in the germline V gene (reference sequence). This CDR3 is CASSASGETQYF. CDR3 coding DNA: TGTGCCAGCAGCGCCAGTGGAGAGACCCAGTACTTC.

The V and J genes are TRBV18 and TRBJ1-2; D may be TRBD1 (6 bases). Trimming took 2 bases from V and 4 from J, leaving 17 bases between them. This CDR3 contains 16 residues. Per germline, CDR1 KGHSH and CDR2 LQKENI. Here the CDR3 DNA reads TGTGCCAGCTCACCAAAATTTAAAGACAGGAGCTATGGCTACACCTTC. Translating it yields CASSPKFKDRSYGYTF.

This chain joins TRBV11-2 and TRBJ2-2; D call uncertain. The germline V gene has CDR1 SGHAT and CDR2 FQNNGV. CDR3 length: 18 residues. Trimming stripped 4 bases from V and 0 bases from J, with 18 bases between. CDR3 region: CASSSLHQDPSNTGELFF. The DNA of the CDR3 is TGTGCCAGCAGCTCCTTACACCAGGATCCTTCGAACACCGGGGAGCTGTTTTTT.